In this sample, the clone carrying this T cell receptor beta chain turned up many times. Reverse transcription used approximately 500 ng RNA and constant-region primers for alpha and beta. Alpha and beta chain libraries were made separately by chain-specific third strand synthesis with multiplexing indices. TCRdb recomputed calls from the 5' RACE reads with MiXCR, one row per CDR3 protein. The table lists 18,000 or so distinct CDR3 sequences, under 9.5% of them singletons. V lost 3 bases to trimming and J lost 7 bases; unmatched junction nucleotides: 12. This CDR3 has 16 amino acids. Germline CDR1 SGHDT, CDR2 YYEEEE. Follow-up blood was drawn about 14 weeks, roughly three months, after antiretroviral therapy began. No cell fractionation was done, so the repertoire covers all unsorted peripheral blood T cells. This specimen belongs to a study of HIV-infected patients and healthy controls.

V gene TRBV5-6 combines with J gene TRBJ2-2; 7 bases match TRBD1. The receptor was isolated from an adult with HIV infection. The sequences come from blood, collected during antiretroviral therapy. This CDR3 is CASSWAKLQGIGELFF. CDR3 DNA: TGTGCCAGCAGCTGGGCGAAATTACAGGGGATCGGGGAGCTGTTTTTT. The full variable domain, its missing parts supplied by reference TRBV5-6 and TRBJ2-2, is DAGVTQSPTHLIKTRGQQVTLRCSPKSGHDTVSWYQQALGQGPQFIFQYYEEEERQRGNFPDRFSGHQFPNYSSELNVNALLLGDSALYLCASSWAKLQGIGELFFGEGSRLTVL.